These 9 T cell receptor beta chains originate from one sample sequenced in a study of blood T cell repertoires in COVID-19. Generated by immunoSEQ multiplex PCR, the TCRdb table keeps only in-frame clones and is missing some. The sample holds around 190,000 clones, 76% seen once. Sequenced: peripheral blood. Receptor source: a woman in her forties or fifties with active or convalescent COVID-19.

V gene TRBV30 combines with J gene TRBJ2-7, with a tentative D call TRBD1 (5 bases). This CDR3 comprises 13 residues. V lost 2 bases, J lost 7 bases, and 15 bases lay in between. Germline V CDR1 and CDR2: GTSNPN, SVGIG (reference sequence). CDR3 region: CAWSTNQGREQYF. The CDR3 DNA sequence: TGTGCCTGGAGTACGAACCAGGGCAGGGAGCAGTACTTC.

The chain recombines TRBV5-5 with TRBJ2-7; D is perhaps TRBD2 (6 bases). Between the trimmed V and J ends, which lost 2 bases and 6 bases, there was a span of 15 bases. In germline, CDR1 is SGHKS, CDR2 YYEKEE (reference sequence). This CDR3 is built from 14 residues. CDR3 protein: CASSFESSGGEQYF. The CDR3, as DNA: TGTGCCAGCAGCTTCGAATCGTCCGGGGGCGAGCAGTACTTC.

This chain connects TRBV3-1 (or the pseudogene TRBV3-2) to TRBJ2-2, with a possible D match to TRBD2 (7 bases). The germline gives CDR1 LGHDT, CDR2 YNNKEL (reference sequence). The CDR3 extends over 15 amino acids. Trimming pared 4 bases from V and 5 bases from J, leaving 14 bases between. CDR3 protein: CASSPGGGGTGELFF. The CDR3 nucleotides read TGTGCCAGCAGCCCCGGGGGAGGGGGAACCGGGGAGCTGTTTTTT.

For the CDR3, the DNA is TGTGCCAGTAGTATGAGGAGGGCGTCCCGGGGCACTGAAGCTTTCTTT. As protein: CASSMRRASRGTEAFF. V gene TRBV19 combines with J gene TRBJ1-1; D not resolved. In germline, CDR1 is LNHDA, CDR2 SQIVND (reference sequence). The V end lost 3 bases, the J end lost 4 bases, and 18 bases lay between the germline ends. CDR3 size: 16 residues.

The rearrangement uses TRBV18 and TRBJ2-6; D call uncertain. This CDR3 has 15 residues. CDR1 and CDR2 from the germline V gene are KGHSH and LQKENI. With 1 base removed from V and 0 bases from J, the gap between germline ends came to 4 bases. The CDR3 loop reads CASSPLISGANVLTF. CDR3 nucleotides: TGTGCCAGCTCACCACTCATCTCTGGGGCCAACGTCCTGACTTTC.

J is TRBJ2-3 and V is TRBV28, with 15 bases matching TRBD2. The CDR3 is made up of 17 amino acids. After removal of 6 bases from V and 5 bases from J, the junction contained 9 bases not matched to a gene. CDR1 is MDHEN, CDR2 SYDVKM, per germline. Here the CDR3 DNA reads TGTGCCAGCAGCTCTACTAGGACTAGCGGGAGGGAAGATACGCAGTATTTT. It specifies CASSSTRTSGREDTQYF.

This rearrangement joins TRBV21-1 to TRBJ2-7; TRBD1 is taken as the D call from the table, unchecked against the DNA. TRBV21-1 is a pseudogene segment. This CDR3 spans 16 amino acids. The CDR3 here is CASSRGTGGFLYEQYF. The CDR3 DNA follows: TGTGCCAGCAGCAGAGGGACAGGGGGTTTTCTTTACGAGCAGTACTTC.

This sequence joins TRBV19 and TRBJ1-2; TRBD1 matches 7 bases. The CDR3 extends over 11 amino acids. Germline loops: CDR1 LNHDA, CDR2 SQIVND (reference sequence). The ends lost 8 bases at V and 7 bases at J; junction bases unmatched: 4. In DNA, the CDR3 is TGTGCCAGTGGCGACAGGGTTGGCTACACCTTC. Protein product: CASGDRVGYTF. The full variable domain, completed using reference TRBV19 and TRBJ1-2, is DGGITQSPKYLFRKEGQNVTLSCEQNLNHDAMYWYRQDPGQGLRLIYYSQIVNDFQKGDIAEGYSVSREKKESFPLTVTSAQKNPTAFYLCASGDRVGYTFGSGTRLTVV.

The V call is TRBV5-1, the J call TRBJ2-7; 8 bases are a match to TRBD1. The V gene's germline CDR1 is SGHRS and CDR2 YFSETQ. Unmatched junction bases numbered 8, after V lost 3 bases and J lost 3 bases. The CDR3 covers 15 residues. This CDR3 is CASSWGTGLDYEQYF. CDR3 sequence (DNA): TGCGCCAGCAGCTGGGGGACAGGCTTGGACTACGAGCAGTACTTC.